This T cell receptor beta chain was found in a study of graft-versus-host responses after intestinal transplantation. In the study overall: Every one of the recipients received anti-thymocyte globulin induction and afterwards took tacrolimus and steroids for roughly three years.

Regarding the study as a whole: Recipient-marrow GvH clones were detected, some having first appeared in ileum or blood. Allografts of patients with graft-donor T cell macrochimerism showed high graft-versus-host to host-versus-graft clone ratios.

With regard to this clone: Its antigen is currently unknown.

Clones were sequenced by immunoSEQ multiplex PCR, and TCRdb holds only the in-frame ones, with some missing. The repertoire holds about 86,000 clones, roughly 87% seen once, with about a sixth in the top ten. The specimen comprised unstimulated CD8+ T cells sorted from spleen or lymph node cells, sampled before intestinal transplant. This TCR came from a human donor who received an intestinal transplant.

The CDR3 region has the DNA TGTGCCAGCAGCTTGGGTGGGGCGGATACGCAGTATTTT. It yields the protein CASSLGGADTQYF. The chain combines TRBV5-4 with TRBJ2-3; TRBD1 might be the D (5 bases). V was clipped by 0 bases and J by 6 bases, with 8 bases between them. Germline CDR1 and CDR2: SGHNT and YYREEE (reference sequence). This CDR3 has 13 residues.